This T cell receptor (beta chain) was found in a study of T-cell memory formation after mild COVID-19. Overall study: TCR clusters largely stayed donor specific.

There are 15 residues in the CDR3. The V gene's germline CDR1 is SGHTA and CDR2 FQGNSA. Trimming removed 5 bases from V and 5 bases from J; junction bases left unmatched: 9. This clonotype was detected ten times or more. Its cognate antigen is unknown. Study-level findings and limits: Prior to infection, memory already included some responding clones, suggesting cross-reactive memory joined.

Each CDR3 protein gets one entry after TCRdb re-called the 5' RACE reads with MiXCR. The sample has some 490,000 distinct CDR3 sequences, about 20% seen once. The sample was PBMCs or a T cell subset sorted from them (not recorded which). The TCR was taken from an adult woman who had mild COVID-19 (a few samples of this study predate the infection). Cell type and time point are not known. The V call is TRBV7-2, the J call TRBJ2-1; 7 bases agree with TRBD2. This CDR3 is CASSPALAPNNEQFF. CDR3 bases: TGTGCCAGCAGCCCAGCACTAGCGCCCAACAATGAGCAGTTCTTC.